This TCR beta chain was obtained from a study of cytomegalovirus exposure and HLA in healthy donors. Study overall: Researchers previously reported finding roughly 120 million unique TCR beta sequences from about 170 million T cells. Study conclusions and caveats: There were a few CMV-associated chains whose specificity for CMV antigens was confirmed in vitro. The investigators catalogued 150 or so TCR beta chains as cytomegalovirus-associated.

Trimming shortened V by 4 bases and J by 5 bases, and 5 bases separated the two germline ends. This CDR3 has 11 amino acids. From germline, CDR1 is MNHEY and CDR2 SVGAGI. Primers: 60 Vbeta forward and 13 Jbeta reverse. The data were produced by immunoSEQ multiplex PCR, yet TCRdb's version contains in-frame clones alone and is incomplete. Of around 240,000 clones listed, 82% are singletons. Notes on this clone: The target antigen is unknown.

Material for sequencing was PBMCs. The sequence was collected from a woman aged 40 to 50 in good health and CMV-seropositive. The chain uses TRBV6-5 and TRBJ1-2; D unresolved. CDR3 region: CASSSLYGYTF. The CDR3 DNA is TGTGCCAGCAGTTCCTTGTATGGCTACACCTTC.